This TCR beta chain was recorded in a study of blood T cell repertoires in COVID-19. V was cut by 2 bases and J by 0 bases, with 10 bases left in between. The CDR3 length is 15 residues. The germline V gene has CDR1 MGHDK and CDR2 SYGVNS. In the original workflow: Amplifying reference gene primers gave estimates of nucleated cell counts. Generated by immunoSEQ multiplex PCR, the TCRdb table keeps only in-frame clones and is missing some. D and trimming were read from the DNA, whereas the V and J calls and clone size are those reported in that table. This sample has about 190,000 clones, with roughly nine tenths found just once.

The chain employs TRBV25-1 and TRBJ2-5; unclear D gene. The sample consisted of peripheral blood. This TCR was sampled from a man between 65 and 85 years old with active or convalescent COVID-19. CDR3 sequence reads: CASSEPPPYQETQYF. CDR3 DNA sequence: TGTGCCAGCAGTGAACCCCCCCCGTACCAAGAGACCCAGTACTTC.